This T cell receptor (beta chain) was sequenced during a study of CD8+ T cells in alopecia areata. Background on the study: Twice daily, treated patients received 5 to 10 mg of oral tofacitinib. Tofacitinib exposure lasted 6 to 18 months, followed by 6 months off drug.

This clone was observed a few times. Antigen: not known. It was from alopecia areata patients that lesional scalp punch biopsies and peripheral blood were collected. Broader study findings: Resident alphabeta T cells of normal skin are also sequenced in scalp samples.

Following RNA extraction, reverse transcription yielded cDNA that acted as the sequencing template. Method: immunoSEQ multiplex PCR; TCRdb's copy keeps in-frame clones and lacks some. The table shows 200,000 to 250,000 clones, with roughly two thirds occurring only once. V lost 1 base, J lost 3 bases, and 7 bases lay in between. Germline V gives CDR1 SNHLY, CDR2 FYNNEI. There are 13 residues in the CDR3. J is TRBJ2-7 and V is TRBV2; D unresolved. The sample consisted of CD4+ T cells sorted from blood, taken at week 0. The clonotype originates from a human donor with alopecia areata. The CDR3 coding sequence is TGTGCCAGCAGTGAAGACGGTATCTACGAGCAGTACTTC. It yields the protein CASSEDGIYEQYF.